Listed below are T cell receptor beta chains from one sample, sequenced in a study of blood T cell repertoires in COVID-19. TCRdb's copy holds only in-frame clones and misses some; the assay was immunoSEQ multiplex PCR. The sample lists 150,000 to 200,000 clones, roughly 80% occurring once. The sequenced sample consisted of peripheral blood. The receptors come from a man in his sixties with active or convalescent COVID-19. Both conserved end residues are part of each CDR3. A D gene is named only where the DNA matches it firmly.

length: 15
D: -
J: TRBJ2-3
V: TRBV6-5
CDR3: CASSSDKLNTDTQYF

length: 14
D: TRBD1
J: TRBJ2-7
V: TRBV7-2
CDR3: CASSSRTGPYEQYF

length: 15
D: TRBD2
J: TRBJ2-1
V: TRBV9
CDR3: CASSVMVAGVNEQFF

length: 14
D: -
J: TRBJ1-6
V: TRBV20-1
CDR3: CSASSGQLNSPLHF

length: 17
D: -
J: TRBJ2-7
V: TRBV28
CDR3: CASSLWDIGVPRYEQYF

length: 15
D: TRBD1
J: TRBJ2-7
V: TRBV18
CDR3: CASSPQQGADGEQYF

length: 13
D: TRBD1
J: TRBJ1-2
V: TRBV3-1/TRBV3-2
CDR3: CASSSRDSYGYTF

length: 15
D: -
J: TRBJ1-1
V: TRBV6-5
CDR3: CASSLPGGENTEAFF

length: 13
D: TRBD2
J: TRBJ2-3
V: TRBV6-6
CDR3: CASLLAGEDTQYF

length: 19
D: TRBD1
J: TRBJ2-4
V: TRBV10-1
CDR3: CASSERGQAPRTAKNIQYF

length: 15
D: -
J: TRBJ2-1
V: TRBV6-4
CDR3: CASSEQQGPYNEQFF

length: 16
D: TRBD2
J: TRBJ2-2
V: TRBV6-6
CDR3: CASSYLLAGQTGELFF

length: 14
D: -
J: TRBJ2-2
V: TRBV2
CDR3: CASRQGTGEGELFF

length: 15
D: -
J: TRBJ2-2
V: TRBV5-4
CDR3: CASSGGQFSTGELFF

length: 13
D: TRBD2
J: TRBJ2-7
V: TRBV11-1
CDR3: CASSSRLAGVQYF

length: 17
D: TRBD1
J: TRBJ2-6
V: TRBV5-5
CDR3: CASSDDRVRTGANVLTF

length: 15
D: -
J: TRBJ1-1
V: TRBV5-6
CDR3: CASSLGNRWGTEAFF

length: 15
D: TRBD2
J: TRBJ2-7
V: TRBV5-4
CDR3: CASTMGPSGTYEQYF

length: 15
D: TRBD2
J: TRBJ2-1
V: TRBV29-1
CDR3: CSTLPGLAAAWEQFF

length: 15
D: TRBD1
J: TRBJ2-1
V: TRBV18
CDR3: CASSLGTGPNNEQFF

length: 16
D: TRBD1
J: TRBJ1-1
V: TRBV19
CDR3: CASSYGDRVMNTEAFF

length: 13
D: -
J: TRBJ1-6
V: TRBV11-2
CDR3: CASSPRHNSPLHF

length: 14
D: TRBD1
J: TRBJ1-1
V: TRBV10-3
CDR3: CAIRGTDYTSEAFF

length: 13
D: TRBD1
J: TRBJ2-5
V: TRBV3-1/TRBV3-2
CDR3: CASSRDRAETQYF

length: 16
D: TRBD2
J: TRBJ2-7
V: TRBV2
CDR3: CASSDLISGTFYEQYF

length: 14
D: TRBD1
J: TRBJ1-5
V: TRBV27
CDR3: CASRGTGERQPQHF

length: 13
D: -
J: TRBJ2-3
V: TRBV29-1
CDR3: CSARGWGTDTQYF

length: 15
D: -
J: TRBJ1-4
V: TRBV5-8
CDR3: CASSLDRGIRWKLFF

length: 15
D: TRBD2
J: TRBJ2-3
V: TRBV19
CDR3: CASSILAGGTDTQYF

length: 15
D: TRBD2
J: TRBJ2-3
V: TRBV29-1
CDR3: CSARGLAGGRDTQYF

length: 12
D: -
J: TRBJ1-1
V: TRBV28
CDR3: CASSPLRAEAFF

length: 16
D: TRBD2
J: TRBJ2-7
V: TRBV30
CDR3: CAWGAGLAGGAYEQYF

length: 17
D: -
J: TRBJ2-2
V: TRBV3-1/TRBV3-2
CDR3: CASSHITANVNTGELFF

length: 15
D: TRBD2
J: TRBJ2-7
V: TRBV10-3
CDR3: CAIRRPSGGGGEQYF

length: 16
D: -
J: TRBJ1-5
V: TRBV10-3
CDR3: CAISETTGGGNQPQHF

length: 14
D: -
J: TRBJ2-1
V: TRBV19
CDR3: CASTLTGRGNEQFF

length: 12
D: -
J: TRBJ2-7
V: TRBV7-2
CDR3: CASSTDSYEQYF

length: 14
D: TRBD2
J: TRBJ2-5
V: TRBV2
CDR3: CASSLAAGAGTQYF